This TCR beta chain was sequenced in a study of beta chain features in type 1 diabetes. In the study overall: Patients shared similar age, gender and cell yields with healthy donors.

In its sample, this clone was seen a few times. Its antigen is currently unknown. There are 14 residues in the CDR3. Trimming took off 6 bases at V and 0 bases at J, with 12 bases between the two ends. The germline V gene encodes CDR1 MDHEN and CDR2 SYDVKM. Isolated RNA was reverse transcribed in full, so expressed TCRB transcripts were sequenced. The assay was immunoSEQ multiplex PCR, and TCRdb's table has in-frame clones only and misses some. The sample has around 430,000 clones, roughly 30% seen once; the top ten hold around 0.065%. Study-level results: A greater similarity of naive, central memory and Treg TCRB repertoires was seen among patients than among healthy donors. PCR might preferentially amplify shorter templates, equally in patients and controls.

Sequencing input: naive CD4+ T cells from blood. The V and J genes are TRBV28 and TRBJ2-7; a possible D gene is TRBD1 (6 bases). This clonotype was sampled from a man younger than 35 in good health. CDR3 loop: CASRLRTVSYEQYF. CDR3 DNA sequence: TGTGCCAGCAGGCTAAGGACAGTCTCCTACGAGCAGTACTTC. The variable domain in full, completed from reference TRBV28 and TRBJ2-7, reads DVKVTQSSRYLVKRTGEKVFLECVQDMDHENMFWYRQDPGLGLRLIYFSYDVKMKEKGDIPEGYSVSREKKERFSLILESASTNQTSMYLCASRLRTVSYEQYFGPGTRLTVT.